The 19 T cell receptor beta chains below come from one sample, sequenced in a study of T cells in Graves' hyperthyroidism and ophthalmopathy (dated by TCRdb to the late 2010s). The protocol used for the library was multiplex PCR. The data were produced on an Illumina HiSeq 2000. The TCR beta CDR3 regions were amplified from the RNA transcripts. A first-round RT-PCR of the TCR CDR3 used the HTBI primer set with the Qiagen OneStep RT-PCR kit. Using fastp trimming at Q25 and MiXCR clonotype assembly, TCRdb reanalyzed the public sequencing data and kept in-frame beta chains. One record per CDR3 amino acid sequence lists the most common genes and DNA. The sample table lists some 720,000 distinct CDR3 sequences, around 15% of them with a count of one. Under 9.5% of the sample lies in the top ten. Sequencing used blood. Receptors originate from a man aged 18 to 30 with Graves' hyperthyroidism.

The rearrangement joins TRBV12-3 or TRBV12-4 to TRBJ2-3; 9 nucleotides align to TRBD1. The V segment lost 6 bases and the J segment 0 bases; nucleotides outside the gene matches: 7. The CDR3 is 16 residues long. CDR3 protein: CASRGQGFSSTDTQYF. CDR3 in DNA: TGTGCCAGCAGGGGACAGGGCTTTTCTAGCACAGATACGCAGTATTTT.

The chain is built from TRBV29-1 and TRBJ2-1, with D hard to call. This CDR3 comprises 10 residues. Germline CDR1 and CDR2: SQVTM and ANQGSEA. V was trimmed by 8 bases and J by 7 bases, leaving 9 bases between them. DNA of the CDR3: TGCAGCACTTTCAGGAATGAGCAGTTCTTC. This sequence encodes CSTFRNEQFF.

The V and J genes are TRBV5-1 and TRBJ2-3; possibly TRBD2 for D (5 bases). The ends were cut back, 0 bases at V and 4 bases at J, with 12 bases in the middle. The V gene's germline CDR1 is SGHRS and CDR2 YFSETQ. The CDR3 spans 15 residues. CDR3: CASSLVPGTADTQYF. The CDR3 coding sequence is TGCGCCAGCAGCTTGGTTCCGGGAACGGCAGATACGCAGTATTTT.

A few counts support this clonotype. The chain links TRBV5-1 to TRBJ2-6, with no clear D. The germline CDR1 and CDR2 sequences are SGHRS and YFSETQ. The V end was cut by 2 bases, the J end by 1 base, with 4 bases between. The CDR3 runs to 14 residues. The CDR3 sequence is CASSFGSGANVLTF. CDR3 bases: TGCGCCAGCAGCTTTGGGTCTGGGGCCAACGTCCTGACTTTC. Filled out from reference TRBV5-1 and TRBJ2-6, the complete variable domain reads KAGVTQTPRYLIKTRGQQVTLSCSPISGHRSVSWYQQTPGQGLQFLFEYFSETQRNKGNFPGRFSGRQFSNSRSEMNVSTLELGDSALYLCASSFGSGANVLTFGAGSRLTVL.

This clonotype occurred a few times. V usage is TRBV15 and J usage is TRBJ2-1; unclear D gene. The V gene's germline CDR1 is LNHNV and CDR2 YYDKDF (reference sequence). V lost 1 base to trimming and J lost 3 bases, with 10 bases between them. CDR3 length: 15 residues. This CDR3 reads CATSRGGAGYNEQFF. CDR3 in DNA: TGTGCCACCAGCAGAGGTGGCGCCGGCTACAATGAGCAGTTCTTC.

The gene calls are TRBV9 and TRBJ2-5; D is uncertain. Trimming took 4 bases from V and 1 from J, leaving 14 bases between them. This CDR3 contains 15 residues. Germline V gives CDR1 SGDLS, CDR2 YYNGEE. The CDR3 DNA follows: TGTGCCAGCAGCAGAGACGTGACCCTCCAAGAGACCCAGTACTTC. It encodes CASSRDVTLQETQYF.

The chain has TRBV14 and TRBJ2-1; 11 bases align to TRBD2. Germline assignment: CDR1 SGHDN and CDR2 FVKESK. This CDR3 is built from 16 residues. V was clipped by 6 bases and J by 3 bases; unmatched bases: 7. In DNA, the CDR3 is TGTGCCAGCAGTTATAGCGGGAGGGCCGTCTACAATGAGCAGTTCTTC. The encoded protein is CASSYSGRAVYNEQFF.

At least ten counts were recorded for this clonotype. This chain links TRBV3-1 with TRBJ2-4; D might be TRBD2 (6 bases). The CDR3 contains 17 residues. V was shortened by 0 bases and J by 1 base, with 13 bases between the two germline ends. The germline V gene encodes CDR1 LGHDT and CDR2 YNNKEL (reference sequence). The CDR3 DNA reads as TGTGCCAGCAGCCAAGAGGGGGAGGCCCTCGCCAAAAACATTCAGTACTTC. Amino acids: CASSQEGEALAKNIQYF.

This clonotype was counted between two and nine times. The J gene is TRBJ1-4, the V gene TRBV5-1, with D possibly TRBD1 on 5 matching bases. This CDR3 is 17 amino acids long. The germline CDR1 and CDR2 sequences are SGHRS and YFSETQ. V dropped 4 bases and J dropped 2 bases, with 18 bases sitting between them. The CDR3 spells CASSPGLHSRTNEKLFF. The CDR3 DNA reads as TGCGCCAGCAGCCCGGGGCTCCACTCCCGCACTAATGAAAAACTGTTTTTT.

This clonotype was recorded many times. The J gene is TRBJ2-7, the V gene TRBV6-1, with D perhaps TRBD1 (6 bases). Trimming stripped 5 bases from V and 3 bases from J, with 14 bases between. There are 14 residues in the CDR3. CDR1 and CDR2 (germline): MNHNS, SASEGT. CDR3 sequence: CASSLRQEGYEQYF. The CDR3 DNA sequence: TGTGCCAGCAGTCTCCGACAGGAAGGCTACGAGCAGTACTTC.

In this sample, this clonotype turned up many times. The J gene is TRBJ1-1, the V gene TRBV18; D perhaps matches TRBD1 (6 bases). CDR1 is KGHSH, CDR2 LQKENI, per germline. V was cut by 3 bases and J by 1 base, with 12 bases left in between. The length of the CDR3 is 15 residues. DNA for the CDR3: TGTGCCAGCTCACCTAGGCGGGGGGCGAACACTGAAGCTTTCTTT. It yields the protein CASSPRRGANTEAFF.

The chain carries TRBV19 and TRBJ1-3, with 9 bases matching TRBD1. CDR1 and CDR2 from the germline V gene are LNHDA and SQIVND (reference sequence). Trimming took 4 bases from V and 0 from J; bases not matched to a gene: 4. CDR3 length: 16 residues. CDR3 protein: CASSTGTGNSGNTIYF. DNA for the CDR3: TGTGCCAGTAGTACTGGGACAGGGAACTCTGGAAACACCATATATTTT.

This clonotype was observed a few times. The J gene is TRBJ2-2, the V gene TRBV6-5; 7 nucleotides align to TRBD2. J was trimmed by 3 bases and V by 1 base; bases with no gene match: 8. The CDR3 contains 17 residues. The germline gives CDR1 MNHEY, CDR2 SVGAGI. The CDR3 loop is CASSYLLATSYTGELFF. CDR3 nucleotides: TGTGCCAGCAGTTACTTACTAGCGACCTCTTACACCGGGGAGCTGTTTTTT.

This clonotype has more than one count but fewer than ten. This chain joins TRBV6-1 and TRBJ1-1; 7 nucleotides match TRBD1. Per germline, CDR1 MNHNS and CDR2 SASEGT. V trimming: 4 bases; J trimming: 4 bases; junction bases outside the gene matches: 3. The CDR3 is 13 residues long. The CDR3 nucleotides read TGTGCCAGCAGTGGTACAGGGGCCACTGAAGCTTTCTTT. Protein product: CASSGTGATEAFF.

This chain uses TRBV28 with TRBJ1-1, with 8 bases identical to TRBD1. V was clipped by 5 bases and J by 4 bases; unmatched bases: 3. The germline gives CDR1 MDHEN, CDR2 SYDVKM. The CDR3 totals 13 residues. CDR3 DNA: TGTGCCAGCAGTGGTGGGACAGGCACTGAAGCTTTCTTT. It codes for CASSGGTGTEAFF.

This clonotype was detected only a few times. V is TRBV5-4 and J is TRBJ1-1, with D unresolved. This CDR3 region has 14 residues. Germline CDR1 SGHNT, CDR2 YYREEE (reference sequence). V lost 5 bases to trimming and J lost 2 bases, with 13 bases between them. The DNA of the CDR3 is TGTGCCAGCAGGGTGTGGGTGGAAAACACTGAAGCTTTCTTT. It encodes CASRVWVENTEAFF. Full variable domain (outside the CDR3, taken from reference TRBV5-4 and TRBJ1-1): ETGVTQSPTHLIKTRGQQVTLRCSSQSGHNTVSWYQQALGQGPQFIFQYYREEENGRGNFPPRFSGLQFPNYSSELNVNALELDDSALYLCASRVWVENTEAFFGQGTRLTVV.

This clonotype was counted only a few times. The DNA of the CDR3 is TGCAGTGCTAGAGCTAGCGGGAGGGAAAGCGCCGGGGAGCTGTTTTTT. Amino acid sequence: CSARASGRESAGELFF. The V call is TRBV20-1, the J call TRBJ2-2, with 12 bases aligning to TRBD2. The CDR3 spans 16 residues. CDR1 and CDR2 (germline): DFQATT, SNEGSKA (reference sequence). The V gene end was trimmed by 1 base and the J gene end by 6 bases; junction bases not matched to a gene: 6.

Note on this clonotype: A much bigger clone sits one base away, suggesting this may be a read error. The rearrangement links TRBV20-1 to TRBJ2-7, with D possibly TRBD2 on 6 matching bases. This CDR3 is built from 14 residues. Trimming shortened V by 6 bases and J by 6 bases, and 21 bases separated the two germline ends. CDR1 is DFQATT and CDR2 is SNEGSKA in the germline V gene (reference sequence). The CDR3: CSANRGSHGSEQYF. In DNA form, the CDR3 reads TGCAGTGCCAATCGGGGCTCCCACGGGAGCGAGCAGTACTTC.

This clonotype turned up a few times. The chain employs TRBV24-1 and TRBJ2-3; 11 bases match TRBD2. This CDR3 has 17 amino acids. V lost 5 bases, J lost 3 bases, and 9 bases stayed unmatched. Germline CDR1 KGHDR, CDR2 SFDVKD. In DNA, the CDR3 is TGTGCCACCAGTGCCCTGATGACTAGCGGGGAGACAGATACGCAGTATTTT. This encodes CATSALMTSGETDTQYF.